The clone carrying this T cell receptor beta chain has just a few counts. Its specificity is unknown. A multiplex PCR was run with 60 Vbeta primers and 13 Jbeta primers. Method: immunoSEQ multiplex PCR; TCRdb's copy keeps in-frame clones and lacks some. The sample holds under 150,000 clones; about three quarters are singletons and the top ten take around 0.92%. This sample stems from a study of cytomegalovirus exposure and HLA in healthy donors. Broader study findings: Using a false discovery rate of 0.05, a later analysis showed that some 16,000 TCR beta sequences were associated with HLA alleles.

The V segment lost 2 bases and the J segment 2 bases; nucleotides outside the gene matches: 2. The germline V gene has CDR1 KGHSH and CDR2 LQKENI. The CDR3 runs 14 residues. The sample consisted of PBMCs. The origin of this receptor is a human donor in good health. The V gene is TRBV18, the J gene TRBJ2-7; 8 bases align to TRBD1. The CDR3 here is CASSPEGQAYEQYF. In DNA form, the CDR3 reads TGTGCCAGCTCACCAGAGGGACAGGCCTACGAGCAGTACTTC.